This TCR beta chain was identified during a study of cytomegalovirus exposure and HLA in healthy donors (TCRdb year 2017). Broadly, across the study: An earlier analysis of about 560 of the donors reported approximately 260 Gb of sequence data and 95 million to 120 million unique TCR beta sequences obtained from about 179 million T cells. About 320 gigabases of sequencing data and some 85 million unique TCR sequences were included in an early release covering around 600 HLA-typed donors. Of the approximately 400 genotyped donors, less than 85% were placed in the genetic ancestry cluster associated with self-reported Caucasian donors. The study aimed to test whether cataloging public T cell receptors could reveal signatures of past pathogen exposure. Using immunosequencing, the study profiled T cell repertoires from about 610 subjects and related those repertoires to cytomegalovirus serostatus. A separate validation cohort of about 110 different subjects was used in addition to the 666-subject first cohort. High-throughput TCR immunosequencing, statistical association of individual TCRs with disease status, and machine learning were combined to predict cytomegalovirus infection status. A later analysis re-analyzed previously published TCR beta repertoires from about 600 donors and added high-resolution HLA genotyping to study TCR occurrence patterns. In the later analysis, no new phenotypic data were used to find candidate immune exposures; instead, reliance was placed on TCR beta sequences and their occurrence across donors. An earlier analysis of more than 450 of the donors used high-throughput TCR beta sequencing to judge whether each TCR beta V gene segment behaved as functional or pseudogenic. Donor age, sex, ethnicity and CMV serostatus were collected together with the repertoire data. A later genetic analysis used genome-wide SNP genotypes for about three fifths of the 666 donors, treating that subset as a discovery cohort. Every repertoire in the discovery cohort had been generated on one and the same sequencing platform. Class I and class II HLA loci were covered by the typing at four-digit resolution. Typing coverage varied by locus: about 620-640 donors for A, B, C, DRB1 and DQB1; some 520 for DQA1; about 570 for DPA1; approximately 490 for DPB1. Roughly five DR-DQ haplotypes were handled as single units for association and clustering because linkage in the cohort was strong. Among some 410 genotyped donors of the cohort, an average of roughly 240,000 unique TCR beta nucleotide sequences were sequenced per donor, roughly a sixth of them non-productive. Broad study findings and their caveats: Broadly in line with IMGT annotations, most TCR beta V segments showed up in productive rearrangements about 87% or about 30% of the time in an earlier analysis of 587 of the donors. In a later analysis, HLA-associated TCR beta chains showed more clonal expansion and lower generation probabilities than non-associated chains that were equally common. Compared with the roughly 710-donor mean, donors in an Asian-associated ancestry cluster had fewer N-insertions in productive TCRs, according to a later genetic analysis. Correlated functional status among segregating V segments might be attributable to linkage disequilibrium, but an unknown experimental factor could not be ruled out. In a later genetic analysis, a missense DCLRE1C variant was associated with V-gene and J-gene trimming of TCR beta chains, and the association was replicated in an independent cohort. A later analysis associated 16,951 TCR beta sequences with specific HLA alleles at a false discovery rate of 0.05. Most TCR sequences were observed very rarely across donors, whereas some public TCRs were present in many individuals. For the cohort, immune exposure information was limited to CMV serostatus. In a later analysis, several top co-occurrence clusters were reported to appear linked to parvovirus B19, influenza, CMV and Epstein-Barr virus. A cluster of highly shared sequence variants was judged likely to be a technical artifact of the sequencing pipeline. In vitro tests confirmed that a few of the cytomegalovirus-associated TCR beta chains recognize cytomegalovirus antigens. This cohort had only TCR beta chains sequenced, and the lack of alpha or paired-chain data limited which features could be detected. Presence/absence analyses assumed roughly uniform sequencing depth across donors, an assumption that may not hold. According to a later analysis, TCR association rates differed among HLA loci, with DRB1 alleles showing the most associated TCRs and HLA-C alleles showing the fewest. The study gave a list of 150 to 200 TCR beta chains associated with cytomegalovirus. Some IMGT-functional V segments, including TRBV6-2 and TRBV6-3, could not be distinguished by the 87-base-pair reads and were therefore excluded. The authors suggested that the approach could potentially be generalized to other disease states and immunological phenotypes. A later analysis found that most CMV-associated TCR beta chains appeared HLA-restricted, with HLA associations seemingly driven largely by CMV exposure. The classifier was reported to diagnose cytomegalovirus status with high specificity and sensitivity in both the original cohort and the validation cohort. A further reported finding was that TCR beta sequences accurately predicted the HLA-A and HLA-B alleles for most subjects in the first cohort. Because counts were too low, some 16 rarely observed V segments, including chromosome 9 orphons, were excluded from the earlier analysis of 587 of the donors. Because HLA typing was unavailable for some donors at each locus, only the typed subset was used in association tests. Assigning TCR associations to individual alleles was difficult when HLA alleles, especially DR and DQ, strongly co-occurred.

CDR3 length: 18 amino acids, cysteine to phenylalanine. Only CDR3 DNA is held: 54 bases, read in frame from base 1. The V end gives up 5 bases and the J end 8 bases, leaving 22 bases in the junction not matched to a gene. CDR1 and CDR2 are drawn from the germline V gene: SGHTA, FQGNSA. Comments on this clone: Its cognate antigen has yet to be identified. Base qualities are not at hand, and no much larger clone is one base apart.

The cohort comprised 550 to 700 healthy bone marrow donors. At the time of sampling, every cohort member was nominally healthy, though immune exposures that went unrecorded were likely present. The donor tested CMV seronegative, placing the donor among the 352 seronegative members of the cohort. Every donor gave a peripheral blood sample, and the peripheral blood mononuclear cells from that sample were used for TCR beta sequencing. Genomic DNA extraction from the blood cell samples was performed with the Qiagen DNeasy Blood Extraction Kit. The method was the immunoSEQ multiplex PCR assay. For the multiplex PCR, a mixture combining 60 forward primers for TCR Vbeta segments and 13 reverse primers for TCR Jbeta segments was used. The CDR3 region of rearranged TCR beta genes was amplified from genomic DNA with a multiplex PCR assay. The Illumina HiSeq System was used to sequence the amplified TCR beta libraries as 87-base-pair reads. Under the source paper's analysis protocol: A later analysis counted about 80 million unique TCR beta chains across the 666 repertoires, and roughly 9.9 million of these chains were shared by at least two donors. A nearest-neighbor algorithm error-corrected the raw reads and collapsed the reads into unique sequences, merging closely related sequences to remove PCR and sequencing errors. CDR3 sequences were aligned to IMGT reference sequences to assign V, D and J gene segments. For a sequence to be retained, a match of at least six nucleotides to both a V gene segment and a J gene segment was required. Rearrangements were called productive when the CDR3 lacked stop codons and stayed in frame with V and J; all others were non-productive. CDR3 was defined by IMGT convention, running from the second conserved V-encoded cysteine to the conserved J-encoded phenylalanine. The earlier analysis of fewer than 700 of the donors excluded sequences that lacked an unambiguous match to a single V gene segment. An earlier analysis of 550 to 650 of the donors classified V segments as functional when productive rearrangements were above 56.7% and as segregating when the standard deviation between donors was above 5%. To diagnose cytomegalovirus status from the catalog of TCR beta chain sequences, a statistical classification framework was built. V and J gene assignment, in a later analysis, came from comparing TCR nucleotide sequences with IMGT/GENE-DB human TR gene sequences. A later analysis assigned CDR3 sequences and most-parsimonious VDJ recombination scenarios with the TCRdist pipeline. In a later analysis, each TCR beta chain was defined by its CDR3 amino acid sequence together with its V-gene family, and reads lacking a unique V-gene family were excluded. As a way to deal with suspected cross-contamination and a sequencing artifact, a later analysis dropped nearly 600 nucleotide sequences that were highly shared and had low generation probability. In a later analysis, a clonal expansion index for each public chain was calculated from normalized within-repertoire ranks of inferred template counts. Generation probabilities in a later analysis came from a VDJ recombination model fitted to out-of-frame rearrangements, and those results were checked against IGoR. Hypergeometric tests were used in a later analysis to score TCR-TCR, TCR-HLA and TCR-CMV co-occurrence, with a repertoire-size bias correction applied to the TCR pairs. To estimate false discovery rates, a later analysis permuted the HLA or CMV assignments 20 times. In a later analysis, co-occurring TCRs were grouped with DBSCAN, and TCRdist sequence similarity was added when clustering was performed within HLA-allele-positive subsets. For co-occurrence clustering, repertoires with fewer than 30,000 or more than 120,000 public chains were excluded, along with a handful of repertoires with anomalous nucleotide sharing. Held by TCRdb, this immuneACCESS table contains in-frame sequences only and omits some clones. Under half of the omission traces to an unresolved V gene where checked; the cause of the rest is unknown. V and J calls and clone size are as listed in that table; D and trimming were resolved from the DNA. The table for this sample lists roughly 160,000 clones; just under 80% of them were counted only once. The ten biggest clones cover around 1.3% of the sample.

The receptor was derived from a woman in her forties or fifties in good health and CMV-seronegative. The receptor chain draws on TRBV7-2 and TRBJ1-2; 8 of the junction bases match TRBD1. Sequences were obtained from PBMCs. The CDR3 here reads CASSRAAGRRQGWEGYTF. The nucleotide sequence is given as TGTGCCAGCAGCCGCGCCGCGGGGAGACGACAGGGGTGGGAGGGCTACACCTTC.